The T cell receptor beta chain described here comes from a study of cytomegalovirus exposure and HLA in healthy donors. Study-wide background: Some 180 million T cells yielded roughly 120 million unique TCR beta sequences in earlier analysis.

Of note for this clone: Its antigen is not known.

The PCR made use of 60 Vbeta and 13 Jbeta primers. Produced via immunoSEQ multiplex PCR; TCRdb's table is partial and in-frame only. Of under 200,000 clones listed, around 85% are singletons. CDR1 is KGHSH and CDR2 is LQKENI in the germline V gene. The CDR3 has 14 amino acids. V was shortened by 4 bases and J by 1 base, with 10 bases between the two germline ends. There were likely unrecorded immune exposures, though donors were nominally healthy when sampled. Study findings and constraints: Solely CMV serostatus was available to characterize immune exposure. In vitro checks showed that a few CMV-associated chains really do target CMV antigens.

This TCR was sampled from a male donor in good health and CMV-seronegative. This chain uses TRBV18 with TRBJ1-1, with D perhaps matching TRBD1 (5 bases). Source material: PBMCs. CDR3 sequence: CASSQETANTEAFF. CDR3 bases: TGTGCCAGCTCACAAGAGACAGCGAACACTGAAGCTTTCTTT.